This T cell receptor (beta chain) was identified during a study of shared clonotypes between healthy human individuals. For this clone: Its antigen is currently unknown.

Per germline, CDR1 SGHNT and CDR2 YYREEE (reference sequence). Trimming took 4 bases from V and 2 from J, leaving 15 bases between them. The CDR3 consists of 15 residues. Clones were sequenced by immunoSEQ multiplex PCR, and TCRdb holds only the in-frame ones, with some missing. There are some 1 million clones in the sample; roughly 75% occur only once, and about 1.5% lies in the top ten. Study results and limitations: Generally, naive subsets (rather than memory subsets) showed larger estimated richness. Some clonotypes were shared by all four sorted-subset donors, while others were not shared. The non-shared ones had lower generation probabilities than the shared ones.

The sequence was collected from a young man in good health. The chain recombines TRBV5-4 with TRBJ2-5; the D gene is possibly TRBD1 (6 bases). Sequencing input: memory CD4+ T cells sorted from blood. Sample subset: CD45RA-negative fraction. The chain's CDR3 is CASSPSTGIQETQYF. The CDR3 region has the DNA TGTGCCAGCAGCCCCTCTACAGGGATACAAGAGACCCAGTACTTC.